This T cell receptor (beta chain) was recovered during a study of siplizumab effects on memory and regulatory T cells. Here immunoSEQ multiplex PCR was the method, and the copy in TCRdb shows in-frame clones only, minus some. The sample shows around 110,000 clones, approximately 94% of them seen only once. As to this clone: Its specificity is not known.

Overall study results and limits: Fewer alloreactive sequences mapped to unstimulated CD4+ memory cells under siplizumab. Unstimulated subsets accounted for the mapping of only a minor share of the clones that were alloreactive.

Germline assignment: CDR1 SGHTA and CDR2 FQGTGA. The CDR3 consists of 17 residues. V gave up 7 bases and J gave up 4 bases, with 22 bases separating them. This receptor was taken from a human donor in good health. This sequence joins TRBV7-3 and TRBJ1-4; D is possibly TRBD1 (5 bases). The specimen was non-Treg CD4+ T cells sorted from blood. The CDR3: CASTTGRDEHRNEKLFF. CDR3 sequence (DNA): TGTGCCAGCACCACCGGGAGGGACGAGCATCGTAATGAAAAACTGTTTTTT.